This section outlines one T cell receptor (beta chain) sequence together with its context. This sample stems from a study of blood T cell repertoires in COVID-19. The wider study: PBMCs, B-cell-depleted T cells, or T cells were the source of the cDNA or gDNA that made up the material.

Donors were grouped by their self-reported clinical history. Cohort 3 recovery required two negative PCRs, clearance, or symptom resolution. V was pared by 2 bases and J by 0 bases, with 4 bases of the junction left unmatched. Germline V gives CDR1 KGHSH, CDR2 LQKENI. This CDR3 has 15 residues. TCRdb's table, derived via immunoSEQ multiplex PCR, lists solely in-frame clones and lacks some. The profile shows under 200,000 clones, approximately 90% of them singletons. The source material was PBMCs or T cells enriched from blood (not recorded which). The V gene is TRBV18, the J gene TRBJ2-7; 7 nucleotides line up with TRBD2. The receptor was isolated from a woman under 30 who had recovered from COVID-19. The CDR3 DNA is TGTGCCAGCTCACCAACGAGCGGGACCTCCTACGAGCAGTACTTC. Translating gives CASSPTSGTSYEQYF.